These T cell receptor beta chains were read from a single sample in a study of CD8+ T cells in alopecia areata. The method was immunoSEQ multiplex PCR; TCRdb's version includes in-frame clones alone and lacks a portion of them. The profile shows under 300,000 clones, 45% to 70% of them singletons. This sample comprised CD4+ T cells sorted from blood, obtained around week 54, from a patient treated with tofacitinib. These receptors all come from a human donor with alopecia areata. Each CDR3 is given with its conserved first and last residue. The D gene is left open where the match is weak. The size of a clone is reported for some rows only, either as once, few or many, or as a class for expanded clones.

d_gene	abundance	j_gene	v_gene	len	CDR3nt	CDR3aa
.	.	TRBJ2-4	TRBV5-1	14	TGCGCCAGCAGCTTTTGGGGCACAGGGAACATTCAGTACTTC	CASSFWGTGNIQYF
.	few	TRBJ2-3	TRBV29-1	13	TGCACCGGGAAGCACCACGGCACAGATACGCAGTATTTT	CTGKHHGTDTQYF
.	few	TRBJ2-1	TRBV18	15	TGTGCCAGCTCACCACCGAGTAGCTCCTACAATGAGCAGTTCTTC	CASSPPSSSYNEQFF
.	.	TRBJ2-5	TRBV7-3	13	TGTGCCAGCAGCAAAGGGGCCCAAGAGACCCAGTACTTC	CASSKGAQETQYF
.	many	TRBJ2-2	TRBV6-5	14	TGTGCCAGCAGACCTTCGATCGACACCGGGGAGCTGTTTTTT	CASRPSIDTGELFF
.	few	TRBJ1-6	TRBV10-3	15	TGTGCCATCAGTGAGCGGACAAGGGAAAATTCACCCCTCCACTTT	CAISERTRENSPLHF
.	.	TRBJ2-2	TRBV6-6	10	TGTGCCAGCGGGGGCGGGGAGCTGTTTTTT	CASGGGELFF
.	.	TRBJ1-5	TRBV29-1	12	TGCAGCGTTGGTACTAGCAATCAGCCCCAGCATTTT	CSVGTSNQPQHF
TRBD1	.	TRBJ2-1	TRBV19	15	TGTGCCAGTAGTAGACAGGGGAGCTCCTACAATGAGCAGTTCTTC	CASSRQGSSYNEQFF
.	few	TRBJ2-7	TRBV29-1	11	TGCAGCGTTGTTCTGGGCAACGAGCAGTACTTC	CSVVLGNEQYF
TRBD1	few	TRBJ1-6	TRBV6-4	13	TGTGCCAGCAGTGGGACAGGGGATTCACCCCTCCACTTT	CASSGTGDSPLHF